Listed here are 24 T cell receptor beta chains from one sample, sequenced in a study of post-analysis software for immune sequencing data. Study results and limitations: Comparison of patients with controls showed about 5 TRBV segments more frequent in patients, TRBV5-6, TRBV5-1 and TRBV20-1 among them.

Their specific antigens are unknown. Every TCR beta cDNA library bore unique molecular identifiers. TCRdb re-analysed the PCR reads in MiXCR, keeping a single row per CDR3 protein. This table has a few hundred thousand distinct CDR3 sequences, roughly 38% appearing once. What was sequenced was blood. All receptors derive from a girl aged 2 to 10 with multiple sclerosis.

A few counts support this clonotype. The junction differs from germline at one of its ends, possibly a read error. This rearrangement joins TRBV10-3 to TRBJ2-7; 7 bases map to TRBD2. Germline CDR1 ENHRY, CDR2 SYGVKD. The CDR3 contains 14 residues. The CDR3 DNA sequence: TGTGCCGTCAGTCTTATAGCGGGCGATTACGAGCAGTACTTC. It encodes CAVSLIAGDYEQYF.

The chain's CDR3 is CASSLTLREPYNEQYF. CDR3 bases: TGTGCCAGCAGCTTAACGTTGCGGGAGCCCTACAATGAGCAGTACTTC. The gene calls are TRBV7-3 and TRBJ2-1, with 7 bases identical to TRBD2. With the DNA end fitting TRBJ2-7 better, the J assignment may be wrong. This CDR3 region has 16 residues. The V gene's germline CDR1 is SGHTA and CDR2 FQGTGA.

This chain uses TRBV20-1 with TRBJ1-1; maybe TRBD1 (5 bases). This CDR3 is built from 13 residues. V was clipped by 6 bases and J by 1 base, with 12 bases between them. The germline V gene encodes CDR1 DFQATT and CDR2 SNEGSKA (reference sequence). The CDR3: CSASGGGNTEAFF. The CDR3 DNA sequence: TGCAGTGCGAGCGGGGGGGGGAACACTGAAGCTTTCTTT.

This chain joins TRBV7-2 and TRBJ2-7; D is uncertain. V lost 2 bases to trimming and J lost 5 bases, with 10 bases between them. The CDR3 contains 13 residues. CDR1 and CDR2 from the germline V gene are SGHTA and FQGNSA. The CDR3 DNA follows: TGTGCCAGCAGCTTAAGTCTACCCCACGAGCAGTACTTC. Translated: CASSLSLPHEQYF.

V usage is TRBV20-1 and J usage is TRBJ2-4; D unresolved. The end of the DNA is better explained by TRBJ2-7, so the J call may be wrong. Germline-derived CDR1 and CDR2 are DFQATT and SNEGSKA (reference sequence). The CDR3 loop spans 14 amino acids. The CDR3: CSASSLAEFYEQYF. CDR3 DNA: TGCAGTGCTAGTTCGTTGGCTGAATTCTACGAGCAGTACTTC.

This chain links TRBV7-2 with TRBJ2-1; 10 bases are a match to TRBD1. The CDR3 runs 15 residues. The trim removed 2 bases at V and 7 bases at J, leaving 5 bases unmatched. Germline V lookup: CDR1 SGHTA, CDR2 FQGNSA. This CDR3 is CASSLMGGQGNEQFF. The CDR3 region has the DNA TGTGCCAGCAGCTTAATGGGGGGACAGGGGAATGAGCAGTTCTTC.

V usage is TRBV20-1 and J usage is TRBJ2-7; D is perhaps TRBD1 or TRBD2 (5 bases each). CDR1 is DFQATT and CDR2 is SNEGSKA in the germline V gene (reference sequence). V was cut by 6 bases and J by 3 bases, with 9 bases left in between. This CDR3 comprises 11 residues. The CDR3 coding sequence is TGCAGTGCCCAGGGACGCTACGAGCAGTACTTC. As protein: CSAQGRYEQYF.

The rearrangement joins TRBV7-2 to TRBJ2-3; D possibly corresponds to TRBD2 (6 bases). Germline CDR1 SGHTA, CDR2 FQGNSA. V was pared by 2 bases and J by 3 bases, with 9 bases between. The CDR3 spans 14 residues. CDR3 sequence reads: CASSLLTRTDTQYF. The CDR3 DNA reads TGTGCCAGCAGCTTACTGACTAGAACAGATACGCAGTATTTT.

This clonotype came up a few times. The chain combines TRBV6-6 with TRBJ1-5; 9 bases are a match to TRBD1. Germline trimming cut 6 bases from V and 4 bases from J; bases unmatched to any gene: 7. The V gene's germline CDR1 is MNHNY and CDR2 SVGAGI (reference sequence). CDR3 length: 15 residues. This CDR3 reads CASRAGQGRNQPQHF. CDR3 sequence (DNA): TGTGCCAGCAGGGCCGGACAGGGGAGAAATCAGCCCCAGCATTTT.

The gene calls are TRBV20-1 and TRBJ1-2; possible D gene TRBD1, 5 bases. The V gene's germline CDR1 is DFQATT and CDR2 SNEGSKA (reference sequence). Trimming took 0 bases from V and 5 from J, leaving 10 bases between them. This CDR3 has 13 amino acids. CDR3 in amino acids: CSAREGREYGYTF. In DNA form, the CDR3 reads TGCAGTGCTAGAGAGGGGCGGGAGTATGGCTACACCTTC.

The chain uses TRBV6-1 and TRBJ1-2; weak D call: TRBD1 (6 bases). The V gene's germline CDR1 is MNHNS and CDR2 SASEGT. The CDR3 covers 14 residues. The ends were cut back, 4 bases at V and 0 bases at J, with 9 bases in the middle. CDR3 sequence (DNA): TGTGCCAGCAGTGGACAGGTTTCTAACTATGGCTACACCTTC. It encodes CASSGQVSNYGYTF.

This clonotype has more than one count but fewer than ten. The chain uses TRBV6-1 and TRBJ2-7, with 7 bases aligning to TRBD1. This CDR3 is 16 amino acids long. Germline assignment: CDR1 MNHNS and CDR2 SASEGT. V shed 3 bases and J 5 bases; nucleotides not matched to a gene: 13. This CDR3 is CASSDTFRQGLDEQYF. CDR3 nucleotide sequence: TGTGCCAGCAGTGACACATTCCGACAGGGTCTCGACGAGCAGTACTTC.

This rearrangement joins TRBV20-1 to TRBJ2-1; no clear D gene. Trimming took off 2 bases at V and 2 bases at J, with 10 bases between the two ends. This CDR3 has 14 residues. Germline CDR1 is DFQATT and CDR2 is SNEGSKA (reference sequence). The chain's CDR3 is CSARLSAAYNEQFF. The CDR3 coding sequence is TGCAGTGCTAGACTAAGTGCCGCCTACAATGAGCAGTTCTTC.

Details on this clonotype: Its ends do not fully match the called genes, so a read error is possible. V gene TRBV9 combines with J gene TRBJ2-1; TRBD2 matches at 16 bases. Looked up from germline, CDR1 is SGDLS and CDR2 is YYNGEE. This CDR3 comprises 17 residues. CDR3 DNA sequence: TGTGCCTGCAGCGAGGGACTAGCGGGAGGGCCTTGGAGTGAGCAGTTCTTC. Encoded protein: CACSEGLAGGPWSEQFF.

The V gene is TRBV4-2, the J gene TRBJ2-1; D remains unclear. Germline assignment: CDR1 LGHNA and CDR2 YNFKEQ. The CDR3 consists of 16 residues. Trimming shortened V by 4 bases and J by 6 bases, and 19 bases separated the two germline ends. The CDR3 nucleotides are TGTGCCAGCAGCCGTGATATAAGTGGGCCCGGCAATGAGCAGTTCTTC. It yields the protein CASSRDISGPGNEQFF.

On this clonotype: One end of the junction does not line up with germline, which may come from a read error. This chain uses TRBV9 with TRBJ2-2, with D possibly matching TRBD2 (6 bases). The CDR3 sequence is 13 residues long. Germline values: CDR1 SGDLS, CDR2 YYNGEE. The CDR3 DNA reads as TGTGCCAGCAGCGTAGGAAGCGGAGGGGTGCTGTTTTTT. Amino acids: CASSVGSGGVLFF.

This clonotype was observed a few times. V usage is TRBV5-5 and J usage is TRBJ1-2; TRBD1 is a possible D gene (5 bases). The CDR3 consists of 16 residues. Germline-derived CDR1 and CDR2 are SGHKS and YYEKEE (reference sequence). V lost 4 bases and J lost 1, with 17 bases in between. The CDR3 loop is CASSAGTAAVNYGYTF. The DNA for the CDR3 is TGTGCCAGCAGCGCGGGGACGGCCGCTGTTAACTATGGCTACACCTTC.

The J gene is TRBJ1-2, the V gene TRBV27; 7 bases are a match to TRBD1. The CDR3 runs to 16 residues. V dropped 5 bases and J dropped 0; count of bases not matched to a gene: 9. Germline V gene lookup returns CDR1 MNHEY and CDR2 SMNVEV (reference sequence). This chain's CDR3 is CASSTRDRNSNYGYTF. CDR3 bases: TGTGCCAGCAGTACCCGGGACAGAAATTCTAACTATGGCTACACCTTC.

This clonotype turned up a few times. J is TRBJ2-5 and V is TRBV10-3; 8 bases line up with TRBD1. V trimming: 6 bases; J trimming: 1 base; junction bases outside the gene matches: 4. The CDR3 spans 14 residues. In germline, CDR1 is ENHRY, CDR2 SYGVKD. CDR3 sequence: CAISGQGSQETQYF. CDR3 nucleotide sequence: TGTGCCATCAGCGGACAGGGTTCCCAAGAGACCCAGTACTTC.

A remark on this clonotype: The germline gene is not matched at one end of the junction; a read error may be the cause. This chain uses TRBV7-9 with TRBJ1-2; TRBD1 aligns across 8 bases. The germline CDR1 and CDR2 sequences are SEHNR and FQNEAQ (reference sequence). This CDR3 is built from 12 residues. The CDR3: CASSGQGHGYTF. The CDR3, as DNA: TGTGCCAGCAGCGGACAGGGACATGGTTACACCTTC. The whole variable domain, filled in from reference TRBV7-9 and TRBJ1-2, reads DTGVSQNPRHKITKRGQNVTFRCDPISEHNRLYWYRQTLGQGPEFLTYFQNEAQLEKSRLLSDRFSAERPKGSFSTLEIQRTEQGDSAMYLCASSGQGHGYTFGSGTRLTVV.

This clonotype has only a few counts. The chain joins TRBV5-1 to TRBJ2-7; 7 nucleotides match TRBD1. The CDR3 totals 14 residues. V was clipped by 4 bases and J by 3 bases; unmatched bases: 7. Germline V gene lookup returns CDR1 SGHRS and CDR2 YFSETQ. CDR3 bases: TGCGCCAGCAGCATAGGGACAGAGAACTACGAGCAGTACTTC. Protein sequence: CASSIGTENYEQYF.

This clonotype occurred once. The CDR3 protein is CASSSPPLQTDTQYF. DNA for the CDR3: TGTGCCAGCAGCTCCCCACCCTTACAGACAGATACGCAGTATTTT. The rearrangement joins TRBV7-2 to TRBJ2-3, with D hard to call. Trimming took 4 bases from V and 3 from J, leaving 14 bases between them. CDR1 is SGHTA, CDR2 FQGNSA, per germline. The CDR3 contains 15 residues.

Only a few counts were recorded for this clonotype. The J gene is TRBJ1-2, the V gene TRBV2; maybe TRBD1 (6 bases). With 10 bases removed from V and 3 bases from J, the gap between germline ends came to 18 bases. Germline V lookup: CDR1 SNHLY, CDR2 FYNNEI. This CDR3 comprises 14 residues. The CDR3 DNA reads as TGTGCCACCGACTCAGCAGGGGTGGACTATGGCTACACCTTC. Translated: CATDSAGVDYGYTF.

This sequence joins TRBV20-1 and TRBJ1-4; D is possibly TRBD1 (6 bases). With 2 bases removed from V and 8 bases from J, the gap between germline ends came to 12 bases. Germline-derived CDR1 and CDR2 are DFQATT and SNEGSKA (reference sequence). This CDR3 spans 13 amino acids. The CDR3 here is CSARQGSLEKLFF. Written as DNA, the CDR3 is TGCAGTGCTAGACAGGGGAGTTTGGAAAAACTGTTTTTT.